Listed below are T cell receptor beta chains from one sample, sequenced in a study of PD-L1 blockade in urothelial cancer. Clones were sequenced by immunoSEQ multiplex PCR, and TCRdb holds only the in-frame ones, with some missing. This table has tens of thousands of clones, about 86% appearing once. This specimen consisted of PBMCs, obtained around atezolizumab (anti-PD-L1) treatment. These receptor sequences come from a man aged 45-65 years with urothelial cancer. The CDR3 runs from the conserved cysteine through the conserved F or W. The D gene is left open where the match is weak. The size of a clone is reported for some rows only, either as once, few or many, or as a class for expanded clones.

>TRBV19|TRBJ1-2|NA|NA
CASKPFLGGYTF
TGTGCCAGTAAGCCTTTTTTGGGCGGCTACACCTTC
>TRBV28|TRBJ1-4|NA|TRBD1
CASSFLTGSGEKLFF
TGTGCCAGCAGTTTCCTGACAGGGTCCGGGGAAAAACTGTTTTTT
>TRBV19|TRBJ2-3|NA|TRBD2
CASSISGLAGGTDTQYF
TGTGCCAGTAGTATCTCGGGACTAGCGGGAGGAACAGATACGCAGTATTTT
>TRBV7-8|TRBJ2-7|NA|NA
CASSRGDSRGSYEQYF
TGTGCCAGCAGCCGCGGGGACTCCCGCGGCTCCTACGAGCAGTACTTC
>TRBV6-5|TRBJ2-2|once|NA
CASSYRPGLSTGELFF
TGTGCCAGCAGTTACCGTCCGGGACTCTCCACCGGGGAGCTGTTTTTT
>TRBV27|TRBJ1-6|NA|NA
CASSSLYNSPLHF
TGTGCCAGCAGTTCTCTGTATAATTCACCCCTCCACTTT
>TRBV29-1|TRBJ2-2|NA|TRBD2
CSVWEGLAGGELFF
TGCAGCGTTTGGGAGGGACTAGCGGGTGGGGAGCTGTTTTTT
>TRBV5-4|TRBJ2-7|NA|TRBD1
CASSLAGRGQGPKFYEQYF
TGTGCCAGCAGCTTGGCCGGAAGGGGGCAAGGACCGAAGTTCTACGAGCAGTACTTC
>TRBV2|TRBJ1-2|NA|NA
CASSERSSYLYGYTF
TGTGCCAGCAGTGAACGGAGCAGCTACCTCTATGGCTACACCTTC
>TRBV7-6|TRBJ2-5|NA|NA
CASSLGGGGPQETQYF
TGTGCCAGCAGCTTAGGAGGGGGAGGGCCCCAAGAGACCCAGTACTTC
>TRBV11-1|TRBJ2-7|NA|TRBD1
CASSRDRSYEQYF
TGTGCCAGCAGCAGGGACAGGTCCTACGAGCAGTACTTC
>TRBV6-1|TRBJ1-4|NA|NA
CASSASVFPETKLFF
TGTGCCAGCAGTGCTAGCGTGTTTCCGGAGACAAAACTGTTTTTT
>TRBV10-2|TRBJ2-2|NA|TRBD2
CASSDGLAGPTGELFF
TGCGCCAGCAGTGATGGACTAGCGGGCCCCACCGGGGAGCTGTTTTTT
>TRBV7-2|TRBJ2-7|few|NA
CASGLGTGEQYF
TGTGCCAGCGGCCTAGGTACTGGTGAGCAGTACTTC
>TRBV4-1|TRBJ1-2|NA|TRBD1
CASSQGGTGGYGYTF
TGCGCCAGCAGCCAAGGTGGGACAGGGGGCTATGGCTACACCTTC
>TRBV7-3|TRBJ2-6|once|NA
CASSLGQSGANVLTF
TGTGCCAGCAGCTTAGGGCAGTCTGGGGCCAACGTCCTGACTTTC
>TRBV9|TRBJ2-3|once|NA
CASSVVTDTQYF
TGTGCCAGCAGCGTAGTAACAGATACGCAGTATTTT
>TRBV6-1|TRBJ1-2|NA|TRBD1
CASSDGVDRGRGYTF
TGTGCCAGCAGTGACGGGGTAGACAGGGGGCGAGGCTACACCTTC
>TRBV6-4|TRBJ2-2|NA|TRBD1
CASSQGQGTGELFF
TGTGCCAGCAGCCAGGGACAGGGCACCGGGGAGCTGTTTTTT
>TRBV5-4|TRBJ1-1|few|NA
CASSLGHGGYTEAFF
TGTGCCAGCAGCTTGGGACACGGGGGTTATACTGAAGCTTTCTTT
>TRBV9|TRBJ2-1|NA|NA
CASSVRGTEQFF
TGTGCCAGCAGCGTTAGAGGTACCGAGCAGTTCTTC
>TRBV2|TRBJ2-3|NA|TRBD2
CASNLGRGNTDTQYF
TGTGCCAGCAATTTAGGGCGGGGGAACACAGATACGCAGTATTTT
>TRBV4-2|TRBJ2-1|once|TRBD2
CASSQDYTREANNEQFF
TGTGCCAGCAGCCAAGATTACACGCGGGAGGCCAACAATGAGCAGTTCTTC
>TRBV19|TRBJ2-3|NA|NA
CASSMRSSNKGDTQYF
TGTGCCAGTAGTATGAGGTCTAGCAATAAAGGGGATACGCAGTATTTT
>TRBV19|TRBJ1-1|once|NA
CASSTFPPNTEAFF
TGTGCCAGTAGTACCTTCCCCCCGAACACTGAAGCTTTCTTT
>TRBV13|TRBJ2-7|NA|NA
CASSLNVGSYEQYF
TGTGCCAGCAGCTTAAATGTCGGGAGTTACGAGCAGTACTTC
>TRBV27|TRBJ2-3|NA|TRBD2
CASTSRGGRAPDTQYF
TGTGCCAGCACCTCACGGGGCGGGAGGGCCCCGGATACGCAGTATTTT
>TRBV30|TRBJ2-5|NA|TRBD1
CAVSPSSGTGGQETQYF
TGTGCCGTAAGTCCCTCCTCCGGGACAGGGGGACAAGAGACCCAGTACTTC
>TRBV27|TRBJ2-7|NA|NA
CASSLLAGTYEQYF
TGTGCCAGCAGTTTATTGGCAGGGACCTACGAGCAGTACTTC
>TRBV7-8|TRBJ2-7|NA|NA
CASSLALVGSYEQYF
TGTGCCAGCAGCTTAGCGCTAGTCGGCTCCTACGAGCAGTACTTC
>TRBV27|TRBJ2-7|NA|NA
CASSMSTGSEQYF
TGTGCCAGCAGTATGTCTACAGGAAGCGAGCAGTACTTC
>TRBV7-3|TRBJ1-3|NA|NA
CASSFDRGNTIYF
TGTGCCAGCAGCTTCGACAGGGGAAACACCATATATTTT
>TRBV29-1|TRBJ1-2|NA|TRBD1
CSVDGRDRGNYGYTF
TGCAGCGTTGATGGGCGAGACAGGGGCAACTATGGCTACACCTTC
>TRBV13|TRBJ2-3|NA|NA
CASSTYYSTDTQYF
TGTGCCAGCAGCACATACTATTCCACAGATACGCAGTATTTT
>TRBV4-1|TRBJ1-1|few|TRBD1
CASSQGQGSTEAFF
TGCGCCAGCAGCCAAGGACAGGGGAGCACTGAAGCTTTCTTT
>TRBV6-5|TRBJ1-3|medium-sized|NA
CASSYSRWSGNTIYF
TGTGCCAGCAGTTACTCGCGGTGGTCCGGAAACACCATATATTTT
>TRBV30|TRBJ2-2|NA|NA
CAWSVRGSGGELFF
TGTGCCTGGAGTGTTCGGGGGAGCGGCGGGGAGCTGTTTTTT
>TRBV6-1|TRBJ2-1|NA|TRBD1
CASSPRDRGRDEQFF
TGTGCCAGCAGCCCAAGGGACAGGGGGCGGGATGAGCAGTTCTTC
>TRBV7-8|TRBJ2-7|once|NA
CATQGSEQYF
TGTGCCACACAGGGTTCCGAGCAGTACTTC
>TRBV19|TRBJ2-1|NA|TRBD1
CASTLRRGQDAEQFF
TGTGCCAGTACCCTCAGGAGGGGACAGGACGCCGAGCAGTTCTTC
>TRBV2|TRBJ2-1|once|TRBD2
CASTGLAVFNEQFF
TGTGCCAGCACGGGACTAGCGGTGTTCAATGAGCAGTTCTTC
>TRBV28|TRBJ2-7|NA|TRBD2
CASSSGSGRAPYEQYF
TGTGCCAGCAGTTCCGGTAGCGGGAGGGCCCCCTACGAGCAGTACTTC
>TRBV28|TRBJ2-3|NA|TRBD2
CASSGLGGTSTDTQYF
TGTGCCAGCAGTGGGTTGGGAGGGACTAGCACAGATACGCAGTATTTT
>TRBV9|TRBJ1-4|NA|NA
CASSPGVGGNEKLFF
TGTGCCAGCAGCCCAGGTGTAGGGGGTAATGAAAAACTGTTTTTT
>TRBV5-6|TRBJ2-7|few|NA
CASSSFGRAYEQYF
TGTGCCAGCAGTTCTTTTGGCAGGGCTTACGAGCAGTACTTC
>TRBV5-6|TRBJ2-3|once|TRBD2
CASSGTSGRGSDTQYF
TGTGCCAGCAGCGGGACTAGCGGGAGGGGATCAGATACGCAGTATTTT
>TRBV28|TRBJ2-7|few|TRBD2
CASSVPSGGYEQYF
TGTGCCAGCAGTGTCCCTAGCGGTGGCTACGAGCAGTACTTC
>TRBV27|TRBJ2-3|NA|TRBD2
CASTSGSANTQYF
TGTGCCAGCACTAGCGGGAGCGCGAATACGCAGTATTTT
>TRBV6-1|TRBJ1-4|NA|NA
CASKVGGANEKLFF
TGTGCCAGCAAGGTCGGGGGGGCTAATGAAAAACTGTTTTTT
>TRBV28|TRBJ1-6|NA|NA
CASSLKPGLPLHF
TGTGCCAGCAGTTTAAAACCGGGACTCCCCCTCCACTTT
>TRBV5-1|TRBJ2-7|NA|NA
CASSLDERSSYEQYF
TGCGCCAGCAGCTTGGACGAGCGTAGCTCCTACGAGCAGTACTTC
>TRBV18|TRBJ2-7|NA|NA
CASSPPGSSPHYYEQYF
TGTGCCAGCTCTCCACCCGGTTCTAGCCCACACTACTACGAGCAGTACTTC
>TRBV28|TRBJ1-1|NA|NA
CASSSQAVIVEAFF
TGTGCCAGCAGCTCACAAGCGGTGATTGTAGAAGCTTTCTTT
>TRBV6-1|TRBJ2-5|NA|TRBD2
CASSWLAGYQETQYF
TGTGCCAGCAGTTGGCTAGCGGGTTACCAAGAGACCCAGTACTTC
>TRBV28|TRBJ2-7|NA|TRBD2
CASSTPRLAGEEQYF
TGTGCCAGCAGTACCCCTAGACTAGCGGGAGAAGAGCAGTACTTC
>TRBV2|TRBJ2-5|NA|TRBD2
CASRRGGTSGMQETQYF
TGTGCCAGCAGGAGGGGGGGGACTAGCGGGATGCAAGAGACCCAGTACTTC
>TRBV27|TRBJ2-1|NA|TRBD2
CASTSGRAYNEQFF
TGTGCCAGCACCAGCGGGAGGGCGTACAATGAGCAGTTCTTC
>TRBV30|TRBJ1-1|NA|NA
CAWSVLTEAFF
TGTGCCTGGAGTGTACTGACTGAAGCTTTCTTT
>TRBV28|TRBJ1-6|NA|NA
CASSLGIHRAPLAESSYNSPLHF
TGTGCCAGCAGTTTGGGTATACACAGGGCTCCGCTCGCAGAAAGCTCCTATAATTCACCCCTCCACTTT